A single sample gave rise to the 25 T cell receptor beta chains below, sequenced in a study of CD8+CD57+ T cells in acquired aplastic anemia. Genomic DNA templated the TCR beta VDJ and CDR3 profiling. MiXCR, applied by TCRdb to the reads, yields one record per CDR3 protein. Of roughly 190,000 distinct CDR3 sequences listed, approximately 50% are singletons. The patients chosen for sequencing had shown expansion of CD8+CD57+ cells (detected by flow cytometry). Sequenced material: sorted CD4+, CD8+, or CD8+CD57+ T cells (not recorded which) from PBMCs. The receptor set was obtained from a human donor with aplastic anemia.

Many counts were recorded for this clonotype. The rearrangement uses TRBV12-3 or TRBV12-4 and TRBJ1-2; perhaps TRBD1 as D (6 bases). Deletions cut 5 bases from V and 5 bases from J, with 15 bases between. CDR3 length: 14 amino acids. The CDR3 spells CASSPSGQTYGYTF. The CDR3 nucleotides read TGTGCCAGCAGTCCATCGGGACAAACGTATGGCTACACCTTC.

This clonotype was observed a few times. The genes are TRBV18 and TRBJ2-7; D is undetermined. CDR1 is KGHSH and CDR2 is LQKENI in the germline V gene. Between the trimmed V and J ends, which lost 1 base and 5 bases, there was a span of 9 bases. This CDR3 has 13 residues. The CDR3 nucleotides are TGTGCCAGCTCACCACTTTCCCAGAACGAGCAGTACTTC. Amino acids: CASSPLSQNEQYF. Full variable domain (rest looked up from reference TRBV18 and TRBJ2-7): NAGVMQNPRHLVRRRGQEARLRCSPMKGHSHVYWYRQLPEEGLKFMVYLQKENIIDESGMPKERFSAEFPKEGPSILRIQQVVRGDSAAYFCASSPLSQNEQYFGPGTRLTVT.

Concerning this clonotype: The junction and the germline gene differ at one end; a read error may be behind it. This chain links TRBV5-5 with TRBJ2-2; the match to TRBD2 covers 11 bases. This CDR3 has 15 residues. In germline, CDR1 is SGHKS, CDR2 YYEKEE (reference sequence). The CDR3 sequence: CASSTSGRSTGELFF. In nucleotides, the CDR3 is TGCGCCAGCAGTACTAGCGGGAGAAGCACCGGGGAGCTGTTTTTT.

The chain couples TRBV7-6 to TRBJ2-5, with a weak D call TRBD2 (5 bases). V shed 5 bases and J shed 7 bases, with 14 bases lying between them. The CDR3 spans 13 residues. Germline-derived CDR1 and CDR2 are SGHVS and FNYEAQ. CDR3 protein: CASSPRTGGTQYF. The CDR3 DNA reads TGTGCCAGCAGCCCAAGGACTGGCGGGACCCAGTACTTC. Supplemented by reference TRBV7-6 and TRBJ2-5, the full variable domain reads GAGVSQSPRYKVTKRGQDVALRCDPISGHVSLYWYRQALGQGPEFLTYFNYEAQQDKSGLPNDRFSAERPEGSISTLTIQRTEQRDSAMYRCASSPRTGGTQYFGPGTRLLVL.

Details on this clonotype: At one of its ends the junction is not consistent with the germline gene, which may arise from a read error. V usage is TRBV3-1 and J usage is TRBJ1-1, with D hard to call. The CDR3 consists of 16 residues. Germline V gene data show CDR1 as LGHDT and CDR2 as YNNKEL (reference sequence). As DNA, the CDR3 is TGTGCCGGCAGCCAACCTCGGACTGGTCTGTCCACTGAAGCTTTCTTT. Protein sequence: CAGSQPRTGLSTEAFF.

The DNA of the CDR3 is TGTGCCATCAGTGAGCCTGGGGATGGCACTGAAGCTTTCTTT. Translated, it gives CAISEPGDGTEAFF. This chain uses TRBV10-3 with TRBJ1-1; the D is unclear. This CDR3 spans 14 amino acids. Germline V gene lookup returns CDR1 ENHRY and CDR2 SYGVKD. Trimming cost V 2 bases and J 4 bases, with 11 bases left between them.

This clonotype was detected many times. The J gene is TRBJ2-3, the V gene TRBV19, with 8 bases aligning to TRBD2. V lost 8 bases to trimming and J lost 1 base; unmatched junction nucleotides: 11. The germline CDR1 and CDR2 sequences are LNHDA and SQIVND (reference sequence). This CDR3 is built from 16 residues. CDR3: CASLRGTGGGTDTQYF. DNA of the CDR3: TGTGCCAGTCTGCGGGGTACGGGAGGGGGCACAGATACGCAGTATTTT. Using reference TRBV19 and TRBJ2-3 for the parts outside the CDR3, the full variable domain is DGGITQSPKYLFRKEGQNVTLSCEQNLNHDAMYWYRQDPGQGLRLIYYSQIVNDFQKGDIAEGYSVSREKKESFPLTVTSAQKNPTAFYLCASLRGTGGGTDTQYFGPGTRLTVL.

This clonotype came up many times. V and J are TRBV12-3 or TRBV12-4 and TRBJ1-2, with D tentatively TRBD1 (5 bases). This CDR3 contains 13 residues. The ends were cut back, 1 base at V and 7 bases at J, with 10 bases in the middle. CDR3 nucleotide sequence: TGTGCCAGCAGTTTAGTGCCAGGGTTTGGCTACACCTTC. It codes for CASSLVPGFGYTF.

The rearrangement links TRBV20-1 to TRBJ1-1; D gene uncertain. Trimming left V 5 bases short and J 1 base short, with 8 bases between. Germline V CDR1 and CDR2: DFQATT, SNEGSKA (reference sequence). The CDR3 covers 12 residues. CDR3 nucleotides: TGCAGTGCTGTAACGGCGAACACTGAAGCTTTCTTT. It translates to CSAVTANTEAFF.

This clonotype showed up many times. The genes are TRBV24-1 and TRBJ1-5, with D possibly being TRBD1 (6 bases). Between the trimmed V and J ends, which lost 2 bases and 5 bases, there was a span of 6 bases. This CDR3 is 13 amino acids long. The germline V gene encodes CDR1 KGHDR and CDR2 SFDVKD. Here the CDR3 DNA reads TGTGCCACCAGTGATTACAGGGATCAGCCCCAGCATTTT. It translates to CATSDYRDQPQHF.

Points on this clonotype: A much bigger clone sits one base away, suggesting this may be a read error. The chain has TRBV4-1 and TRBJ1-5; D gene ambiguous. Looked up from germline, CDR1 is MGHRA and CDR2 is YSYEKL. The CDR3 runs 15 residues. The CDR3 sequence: CAGRALDGSNQPQHF. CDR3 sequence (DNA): TGCGCCGGCAGAGCCCTGGACGGTAGCAATCAGCCCCAGCATTTT.

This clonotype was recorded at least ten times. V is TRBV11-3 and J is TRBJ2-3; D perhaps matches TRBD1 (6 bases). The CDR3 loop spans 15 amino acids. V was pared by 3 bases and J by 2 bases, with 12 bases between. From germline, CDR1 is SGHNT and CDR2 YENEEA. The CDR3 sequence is CASSLGQGPTDTQYF. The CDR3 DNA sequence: TGTGCCAGCAGCTTGGGGCAGGGGCCCACAGATACGCAGTATTTT.

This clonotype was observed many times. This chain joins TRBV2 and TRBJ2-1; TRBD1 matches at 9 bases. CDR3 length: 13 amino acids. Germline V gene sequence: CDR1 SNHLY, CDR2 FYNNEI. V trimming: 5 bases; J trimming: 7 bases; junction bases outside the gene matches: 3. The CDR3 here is CASSPGTGNEQFF. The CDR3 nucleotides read TGTGCCAGCAGTCCCGGGACAGGGAATGAGCAGTTCTTC.

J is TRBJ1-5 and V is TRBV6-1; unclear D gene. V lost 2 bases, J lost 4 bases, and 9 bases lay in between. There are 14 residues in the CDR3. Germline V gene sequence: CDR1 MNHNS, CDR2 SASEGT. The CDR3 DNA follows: TGTGCCAGCAGTGAATTTGGGAGGAATCAGCCCCAGCATTTT. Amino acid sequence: CASSEFGRNQPQHF.

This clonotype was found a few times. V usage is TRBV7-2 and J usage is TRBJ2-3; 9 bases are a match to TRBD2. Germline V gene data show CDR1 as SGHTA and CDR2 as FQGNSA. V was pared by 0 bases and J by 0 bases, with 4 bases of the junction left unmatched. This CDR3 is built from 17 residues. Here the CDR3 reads CASSLAPSGASTDTQYF. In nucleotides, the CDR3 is TGTGCCAGCAGCTTAGCGCCTAGCGGGGCCAGCACAGATACGCAGTATTTT.

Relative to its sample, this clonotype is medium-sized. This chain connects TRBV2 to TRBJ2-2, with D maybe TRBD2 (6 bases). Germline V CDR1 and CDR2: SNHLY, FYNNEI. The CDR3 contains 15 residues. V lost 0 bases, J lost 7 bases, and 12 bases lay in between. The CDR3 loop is CASSEARGVGGELFF. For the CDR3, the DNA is TGTGCCAGCAGTGAAGCGCGCGGGGTGGGCGGGGAGCTGTTTTTT.

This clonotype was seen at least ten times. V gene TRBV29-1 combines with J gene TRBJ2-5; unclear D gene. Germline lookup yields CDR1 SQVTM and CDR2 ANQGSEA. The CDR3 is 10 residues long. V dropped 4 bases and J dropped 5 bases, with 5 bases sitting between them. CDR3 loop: CSVGWETQYF. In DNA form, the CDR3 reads TGCAGCGTTGGGTGGGAGACCCAGTACTTC.

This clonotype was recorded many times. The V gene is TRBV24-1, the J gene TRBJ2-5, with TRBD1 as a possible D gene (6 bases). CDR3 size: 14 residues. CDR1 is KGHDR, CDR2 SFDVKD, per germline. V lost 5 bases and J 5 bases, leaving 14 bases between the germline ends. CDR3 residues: CATSANQGRETQYF. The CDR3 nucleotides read TGTGCCACCAGTGCCAACCAGGGGCGGGAGACCCAGTACTTC.

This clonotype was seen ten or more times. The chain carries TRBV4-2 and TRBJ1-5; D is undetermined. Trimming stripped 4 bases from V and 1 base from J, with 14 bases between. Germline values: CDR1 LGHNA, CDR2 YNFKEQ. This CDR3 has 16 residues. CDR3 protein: CASSPSSSRSNQPQHF. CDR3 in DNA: TGTGCCAGCAGCCCCTCCTCGAGTCGCAGCAATCAGCCCCAGCATTTT.

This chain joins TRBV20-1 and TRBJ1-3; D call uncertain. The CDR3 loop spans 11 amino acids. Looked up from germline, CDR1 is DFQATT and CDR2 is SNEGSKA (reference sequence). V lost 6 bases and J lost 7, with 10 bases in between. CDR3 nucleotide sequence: TGCAGTGCCCATATCGGGAACACCATATATTTT. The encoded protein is CSAHIGNTIYF.

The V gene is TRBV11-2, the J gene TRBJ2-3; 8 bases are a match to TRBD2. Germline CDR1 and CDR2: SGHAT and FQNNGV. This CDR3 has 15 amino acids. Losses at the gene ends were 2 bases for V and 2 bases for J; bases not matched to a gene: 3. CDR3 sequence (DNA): TGTGCCAGCAGCTTATTAGCGGGGTCCACAGATACGCAGTATTTT. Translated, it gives CASSLLAGSTDTQYF.

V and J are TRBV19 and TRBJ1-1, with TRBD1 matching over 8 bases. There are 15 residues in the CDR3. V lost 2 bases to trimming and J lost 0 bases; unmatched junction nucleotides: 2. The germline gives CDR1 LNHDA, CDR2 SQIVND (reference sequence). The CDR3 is CASSITGGMNTEAFF. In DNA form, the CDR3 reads TGTGCCAGTAGTATAACAGGGGGAATGAACACTGAAGCTTTCTTT.

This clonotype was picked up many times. CDR3 in amino acids: CASSLDFEKLFF. CDR3 coding DNA: TGTGCCAGCAGCTTAGACTTTGAAAAACTGTTTTTT. The J gene is TRBJ1-4, the V gene TRBV7-9; D ambiguous. The CDR3 consists of 12 residues. The V gene's germline CDR1 is SEHNR and CDR2 FQNEAQ (reference sequence). Trimming left V 1 base short and J 7 bases short, with 4 bases between.

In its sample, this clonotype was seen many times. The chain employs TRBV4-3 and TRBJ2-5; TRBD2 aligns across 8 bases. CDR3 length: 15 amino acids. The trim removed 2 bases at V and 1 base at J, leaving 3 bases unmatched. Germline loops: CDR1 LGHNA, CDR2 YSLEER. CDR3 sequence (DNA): TGCGCCAGCAGCCAACAGACTAGCGCCCAAGAGACCCAGTACTTC. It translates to CASSQQTSAQETQYF.

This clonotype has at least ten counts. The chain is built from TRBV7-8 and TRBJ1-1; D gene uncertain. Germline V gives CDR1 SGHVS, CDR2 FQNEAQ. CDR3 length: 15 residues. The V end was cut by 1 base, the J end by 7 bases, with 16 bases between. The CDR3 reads CASSLGPGRAGEAFF. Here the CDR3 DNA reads TGTGCCAGCAGCTTAGGCCCGGGGAGGGCCGGTGAAGCTTTCTTT.